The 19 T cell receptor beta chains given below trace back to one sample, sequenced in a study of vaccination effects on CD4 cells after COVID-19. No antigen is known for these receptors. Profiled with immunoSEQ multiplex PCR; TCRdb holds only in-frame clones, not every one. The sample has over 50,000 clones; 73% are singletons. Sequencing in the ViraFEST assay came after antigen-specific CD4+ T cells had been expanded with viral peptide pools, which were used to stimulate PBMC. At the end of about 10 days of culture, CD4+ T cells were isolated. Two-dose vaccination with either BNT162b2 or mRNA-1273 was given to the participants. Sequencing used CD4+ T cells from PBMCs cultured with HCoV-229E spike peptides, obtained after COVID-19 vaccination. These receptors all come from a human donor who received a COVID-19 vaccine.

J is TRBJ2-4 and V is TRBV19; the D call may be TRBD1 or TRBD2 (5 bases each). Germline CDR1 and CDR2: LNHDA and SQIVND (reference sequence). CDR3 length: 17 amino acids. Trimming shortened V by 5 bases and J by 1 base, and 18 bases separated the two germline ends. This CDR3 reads CASSARRGGGAKNIQYF. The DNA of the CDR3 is TGTGCCAGTAGTGCTCGACGGGGCGGAGGCGCCAAAAACATTCAGTACTTC.

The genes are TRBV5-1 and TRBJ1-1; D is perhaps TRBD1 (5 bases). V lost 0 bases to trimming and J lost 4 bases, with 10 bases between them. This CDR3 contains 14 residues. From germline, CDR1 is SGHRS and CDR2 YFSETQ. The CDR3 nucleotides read TGCGCCAGCAGCTTGGGGGGCCCCGGCACTGAAGCTTTCTTT. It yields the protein CASSLGGPGTEAFF. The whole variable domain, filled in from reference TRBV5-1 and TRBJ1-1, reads KAGVTQTPRYLIKTRGQQVTLSCSPISGHRSVSWYQQTPGQGLQFLFEYFSETQRNKGNFPGRFSGRQFSNSRSEMNVSTLELGDSALYLCASSLGGPGTEAFFGQGTRLTVV.

The CDR3 here is CASRTMGNTGELFF. CDR3 coding DNA: TGTGCCAGCAGGACAATGGGGAACACCGGGGAGCTGTTTTTT. J is TRBJ2-2 and V is TRBV27; D unresolved. CDR1 MNHEY and CDR2 SMNVEV come from the germline V gene (reference sequence). This CDR3 spans 14 amino acids. V was shortened by 6 bases and J by 1 base, with 9 bases between the two germline ends.

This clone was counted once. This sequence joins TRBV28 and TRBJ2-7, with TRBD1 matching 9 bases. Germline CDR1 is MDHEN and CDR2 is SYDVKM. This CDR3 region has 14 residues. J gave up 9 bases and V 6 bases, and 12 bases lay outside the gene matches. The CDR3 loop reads CASRGGDRVVSQYV. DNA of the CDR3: TGTGCCAGCAGGGGGGGGGACAGGGTGGTCTCGCAGTACGTC.

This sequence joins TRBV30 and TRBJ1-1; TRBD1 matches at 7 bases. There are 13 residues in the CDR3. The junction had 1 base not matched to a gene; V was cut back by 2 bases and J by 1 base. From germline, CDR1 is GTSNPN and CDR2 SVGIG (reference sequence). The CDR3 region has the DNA TGTGCCTGGAGTCGGGACAGGAACACTGAAGCTTTCTTT. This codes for CAWSRDRNTEAFF. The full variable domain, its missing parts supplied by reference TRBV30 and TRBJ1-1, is SQTIHQWPATLVQPVGSPLSLECTVEGTSNPNLYWYRQAAGRGLQLLFYSVGIGQISSEVPQNLSASRPQDRQFILSSKKLLLSDSGFYLCAWSRDRNTEAFFGQGTRLTVV.

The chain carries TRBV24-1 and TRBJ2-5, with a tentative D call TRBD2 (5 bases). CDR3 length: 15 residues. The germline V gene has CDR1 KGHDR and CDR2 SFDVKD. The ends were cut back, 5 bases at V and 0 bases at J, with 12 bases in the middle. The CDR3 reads CATSAMTGYQETQYF. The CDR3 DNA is TGTGCCACCAGTGCCATGACGGGGTACCAAGAGACCCAGTACTTC.

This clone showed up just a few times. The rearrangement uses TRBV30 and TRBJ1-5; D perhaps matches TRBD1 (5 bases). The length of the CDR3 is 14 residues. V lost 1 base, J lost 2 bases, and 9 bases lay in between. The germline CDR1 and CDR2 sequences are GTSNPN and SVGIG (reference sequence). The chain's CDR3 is CAWSAQGGNQPQHF. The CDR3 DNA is TGTGCCTGGAGTGCTCAAGGGGGCAATCAGCCCCAGCATTTT.

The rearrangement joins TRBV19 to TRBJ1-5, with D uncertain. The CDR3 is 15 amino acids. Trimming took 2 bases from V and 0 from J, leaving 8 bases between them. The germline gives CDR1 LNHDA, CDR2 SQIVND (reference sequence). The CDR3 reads CASSIKQISNQPQHF. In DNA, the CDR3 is TGTGCCAGTAGTATAAAACAGATTAGCAATCAGCCCCAGCATTTT.

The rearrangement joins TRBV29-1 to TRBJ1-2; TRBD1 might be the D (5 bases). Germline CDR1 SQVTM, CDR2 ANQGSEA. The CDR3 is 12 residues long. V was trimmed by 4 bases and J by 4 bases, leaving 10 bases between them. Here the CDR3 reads CSVGGIRYGYTF. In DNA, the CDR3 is TGCAGCGTTGGGGGCATCCGCTATGGCTACACCTTC.

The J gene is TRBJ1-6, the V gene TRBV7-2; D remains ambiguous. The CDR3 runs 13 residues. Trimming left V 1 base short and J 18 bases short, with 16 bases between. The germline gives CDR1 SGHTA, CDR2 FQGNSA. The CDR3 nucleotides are TGTGCCAGCAGCTTAGTTACGGGCAGCCTGGCCCACTTT. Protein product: CASSLVTGSLAHF. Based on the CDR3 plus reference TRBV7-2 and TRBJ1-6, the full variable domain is GAGVSQSPSNKVTEKGKDVELRCDPISGHTALYWYRQSLGQGLEFLIYFQGNSAPDKSGLPSDRFSAERTGGSVSTLTIQRTQQEDSAVYLCASSLVTGSLAHFGNGTRLTVT.

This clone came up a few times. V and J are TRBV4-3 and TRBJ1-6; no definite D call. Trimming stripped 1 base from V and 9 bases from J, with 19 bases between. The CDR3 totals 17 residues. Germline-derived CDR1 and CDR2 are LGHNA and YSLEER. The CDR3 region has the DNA TGCGCCAGCAGCCAAGTTCCGTACCGGGAGAGGGCTTCACCCCTCCACTTT. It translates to CASSQVPYRERASPLHF.

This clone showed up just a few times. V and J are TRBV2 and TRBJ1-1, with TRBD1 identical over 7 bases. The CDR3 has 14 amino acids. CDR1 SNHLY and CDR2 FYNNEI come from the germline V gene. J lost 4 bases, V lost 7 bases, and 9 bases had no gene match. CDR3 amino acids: CASTLSGGSTEAFF. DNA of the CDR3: TGTGCCAGCACTTTGTCAGGGGGAAGCACTGAAGCTTTCTTT.

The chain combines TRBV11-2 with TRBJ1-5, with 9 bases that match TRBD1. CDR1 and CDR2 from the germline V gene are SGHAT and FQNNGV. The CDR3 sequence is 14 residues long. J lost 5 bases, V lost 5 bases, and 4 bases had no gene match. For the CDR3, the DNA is TGTGCCAGCAGCATTAGGACAGGGGATCAGCCCCAGCATTTT. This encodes CASSIRTGDQPQHF.

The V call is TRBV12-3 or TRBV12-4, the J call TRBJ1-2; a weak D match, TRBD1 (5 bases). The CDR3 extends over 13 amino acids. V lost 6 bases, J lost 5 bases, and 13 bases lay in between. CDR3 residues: CASRGNAGYGYTF. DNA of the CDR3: TGTGCCAGCAGGGGGAACGCAGGGTATGGCTACACCTTC.

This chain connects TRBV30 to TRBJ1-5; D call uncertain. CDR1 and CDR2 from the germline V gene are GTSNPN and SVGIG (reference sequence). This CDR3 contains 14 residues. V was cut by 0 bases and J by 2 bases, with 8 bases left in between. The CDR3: CAWSVRDGNQPQHF. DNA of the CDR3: TGTGCCTGGAGTGTTAGGGATGGCAATCAGCCCCAGCATTTT.

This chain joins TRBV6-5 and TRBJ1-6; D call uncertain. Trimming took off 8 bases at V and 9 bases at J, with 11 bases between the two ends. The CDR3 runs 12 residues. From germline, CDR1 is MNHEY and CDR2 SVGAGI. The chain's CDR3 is CASQLGGSPLHF. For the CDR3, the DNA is TGTGCCAGCCAGTTAGGTGGTTCACCCCTCCACTTT.

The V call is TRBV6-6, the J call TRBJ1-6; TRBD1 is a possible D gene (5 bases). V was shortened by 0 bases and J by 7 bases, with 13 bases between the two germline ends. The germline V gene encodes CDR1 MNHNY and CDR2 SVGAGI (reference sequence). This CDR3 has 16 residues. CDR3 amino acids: CASSYSKGQRNSPLHF. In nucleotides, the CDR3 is TGTGCCAGCAGTTACTCGAAGGGGCAGCGGAATTCACCCCTCCACTTT.

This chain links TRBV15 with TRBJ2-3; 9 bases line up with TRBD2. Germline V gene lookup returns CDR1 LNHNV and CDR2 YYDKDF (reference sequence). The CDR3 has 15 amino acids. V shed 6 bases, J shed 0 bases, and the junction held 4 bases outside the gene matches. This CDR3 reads CATRVLAGSTDTQYF. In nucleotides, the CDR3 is TGTGCCACCAGAGTCCTAGCGGGGAGCACAGATACGCAGTATTTT.

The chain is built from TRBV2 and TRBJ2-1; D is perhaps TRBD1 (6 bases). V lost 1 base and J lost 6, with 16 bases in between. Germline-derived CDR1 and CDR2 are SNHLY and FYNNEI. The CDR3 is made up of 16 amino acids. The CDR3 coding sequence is TGTGCCAGCAGTGAAGGAAGGCAGGGGCGGATCAATGAGCAGTTCTTC. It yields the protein CASSEGRQGRINEQFF.